This TCR beta chain was sequenced during a study of blood T cell repertoires in COVID-19. Study-level background: The cDNA or gDNA used as material had been derived from T cells, B-cell-depleted T cells, or PBMCs.

Trimming removed 5 bases at V and 5 bases at J, with 12 bases between. CDR1 SEHNR and CDR2 FQNEAQ come from the germline V gene (reference sequence). The CDR3 is 14 residues long. Original handling: The assay estimated nucleated cells by amplifying reference gene primers. Assay: immunoSEQ multiplex PCR; the TCRdb copy retains only in-frame clones and omits some. V and J calls and clone size are those listed in that table; D and trimming were worked out from the DNA. Of 50,000 to 65,000 clones in the sample, approximately 86% are singletons; the top ten hold over 0.8%. The source is a man aged 70-80 years with acute or convalescent COVID-19. V and J are TRBV7-9 and TRBJ1-4; no clear D. What was sequenced was peripheral blood. The CDR3: CASSPGSLNEKLFF. The DNA of the CDR3 is TGTGCCAGCAGCCCAGGATCATTGAATGAAAAACTGTTTTTT.